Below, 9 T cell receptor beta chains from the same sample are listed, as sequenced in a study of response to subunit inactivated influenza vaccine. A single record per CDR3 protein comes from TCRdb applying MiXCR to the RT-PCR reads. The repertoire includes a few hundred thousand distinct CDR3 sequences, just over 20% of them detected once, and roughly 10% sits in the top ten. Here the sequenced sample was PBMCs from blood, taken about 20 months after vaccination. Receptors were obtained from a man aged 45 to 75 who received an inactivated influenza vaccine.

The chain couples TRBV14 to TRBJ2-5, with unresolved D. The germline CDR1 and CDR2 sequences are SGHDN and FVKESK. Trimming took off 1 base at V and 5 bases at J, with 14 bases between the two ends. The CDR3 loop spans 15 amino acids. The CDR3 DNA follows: TGTGCCAGCAGCCAAGGCGTTACAGCCCGGGAGACCCAGTACTTC. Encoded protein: CASSQGVTARETQYF.

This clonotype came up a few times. CDR3 bases: TGCGCCAGCAGCTTGGTCTTTGGAAGCAATCAGCCCCAGCATTTT. Protein product: CASSLVFGSNQPQHF. The rearrangement uses TRBV5-1 and TRBJ1-5; D gene ambiguous. CDR1 is SGHRS, CDR2 YFSETQ, per germline. This CDR3 has 15 amino acids. Trimming took 0 bases from V and 1 from J, leaving 8 bases between them. Looking up the rest from reference TRBV5-1 and TRBJ1-5 gives the full variable domain: KAGVTQTPRYLIKTRGQQVTLSCSPISGHRSVSWYQQTPGQGLQFLFEYFSETQRNKGNFPGRFSGRQFSNSRSEMNVSTLELGDSALYLCASSLVFGSNQPQHFGDGTRLSIL.

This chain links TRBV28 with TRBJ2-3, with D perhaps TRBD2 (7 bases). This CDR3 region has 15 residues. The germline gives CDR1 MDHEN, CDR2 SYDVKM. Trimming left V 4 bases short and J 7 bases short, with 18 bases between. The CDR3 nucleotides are TGTGCCAGCAGTTCCACCAGGGGAGGGGCCCATACGCAGTATTTT. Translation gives CASSSTRGGAHTQYF. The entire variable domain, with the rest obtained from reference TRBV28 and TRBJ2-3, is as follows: DVKVTQSSRYLVKRTGEKVFLECVQDMDHENMFWYRQDPGLGLRLIYFSYDVKMKEKGDIPEGYSVSREKKERFSLILESASTNQTSMYLCASSSTRGGAHTQYFGPGTRLTVL.

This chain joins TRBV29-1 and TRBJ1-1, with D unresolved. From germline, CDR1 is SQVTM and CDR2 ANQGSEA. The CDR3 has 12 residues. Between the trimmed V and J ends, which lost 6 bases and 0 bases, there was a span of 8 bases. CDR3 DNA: TGCAGCGTGGAGGAGCTGAACACTGAAGCTTTCTTT. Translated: CSVEELNTEAFF.

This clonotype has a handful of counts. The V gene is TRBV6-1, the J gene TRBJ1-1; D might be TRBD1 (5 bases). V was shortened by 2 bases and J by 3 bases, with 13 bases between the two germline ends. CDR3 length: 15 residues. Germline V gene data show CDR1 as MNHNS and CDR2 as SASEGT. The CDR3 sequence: CASSEWGVMHTEAFF. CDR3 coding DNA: TGTGCCAGCAGTGAATGGGGCGTCATGCACACTGAAGCTTTCTTT.

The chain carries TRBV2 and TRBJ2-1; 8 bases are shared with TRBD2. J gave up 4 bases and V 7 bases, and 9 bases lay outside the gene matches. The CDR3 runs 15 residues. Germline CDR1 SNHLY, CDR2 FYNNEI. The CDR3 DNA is TGTGCCAGCACCATAGCGGGACAAACTTACAATGAGCAGTTCTTC. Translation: CASTIAGQTYNEQFF.

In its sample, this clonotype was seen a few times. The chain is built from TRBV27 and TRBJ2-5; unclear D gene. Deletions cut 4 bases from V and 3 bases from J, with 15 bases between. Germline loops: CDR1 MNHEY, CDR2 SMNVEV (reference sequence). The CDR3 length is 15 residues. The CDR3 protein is CASSSHWMFEETQYF. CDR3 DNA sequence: TGTGCCAGCAGTTCCCACTGGATGTTCGAAGAGACCCAGTACTTC.

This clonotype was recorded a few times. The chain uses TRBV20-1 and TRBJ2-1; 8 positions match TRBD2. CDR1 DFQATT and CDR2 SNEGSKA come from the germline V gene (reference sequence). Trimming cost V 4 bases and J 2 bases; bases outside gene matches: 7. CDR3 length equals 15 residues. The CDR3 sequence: CSATKAGGTYNEQFF. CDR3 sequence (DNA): TGCAGTGCTACCAAGGCGGGAGGAACCTACAATGAGCAGTTCTTC.

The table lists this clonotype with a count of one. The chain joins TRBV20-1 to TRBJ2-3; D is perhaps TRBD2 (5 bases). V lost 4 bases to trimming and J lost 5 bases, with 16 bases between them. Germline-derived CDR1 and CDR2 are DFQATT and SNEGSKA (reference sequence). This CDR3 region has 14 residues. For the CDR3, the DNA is TGCAGTGCTAAAGCCCTGTCTAGCCAAGATACGCAGTATTTT. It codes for CSAKALSSQDTQYF.